The 10 T cell receptor beta chains below all came from one sample that was sequenced in a study of memory CD4+ T cells and cytomegalovirus serostatus. The sort gate was single viable CD3+CD4+CD8-CD45RO+ cells for memory CD4+ T cells. Measured with immunoSEQ multiplex PCR; TCRdb has only the in-frame clones, and not every one. The data show about 45,000 clones, just over 75% seen once. The sample consisted of memory CD4+ T cells from blood. These TCRs come from an adult in good health and CMV-seronegative.

The V and J genes are TRBV7-8 and TRBJ2-3, with D perhaps matching TRBD2 (5 bases). The CDR3 is made up of 17 amino acids. Trimming left V 2 bases short and J 4 bases short, with 19 bases between. The germline V gene has CDR1 SGHVS and CDR2 FQNEAQ. Here the CDR3 reads CASSLMALPVSADTQYF. CDR3 nucleotide sequence: TGTGCCAGCAGCTTAATGGCTCTTCCCGTTAGCGCAGATACGCAGTATTTT.

This clone was found once. The chain joins TRBV19 to TRBJ2-6; no firm D call. The CDR3 sequence is 14 residues long. V was shortened by 3 bases and J by 1 base, with 4 bases between the two germline ends. Germline values: CDR1 LNHDA, CDR2 SQIVND (reference sequence). The CDR3 loop is CASSILSGANVLTF. In DNA form, the CDR3 reads TGTGCCAGTAGTATCTTATCTGGGGCCAACGTCCTGACTTTC.

This sequence joins TRBV29-1 and TRBJ1-1; TRBD1 matches 9 bases. CDR1 is SQVTM and CDR2 is ANQGSEA in the germline V gene. V lost 6 bases to trimming and J lost 1 base; unmatched junction nucleotides: 6. The CDR3 has 14 amino acids. Here the CDR3 reads CSVTDRGRNTEAFF. The CDR3 bases are TGCAGCGTAACTGACAGGGGGAGGAACACTGAAGCTTTCTTT. Drawing the rest from reference TRBV29-1 and TRBJ1-1, the complete variable domain is SAVISQKPSRDICQRGTSLTIQCQVDSQVTMMFWYRQQPGQSLTLIATANQGSEATYESGFVIDKFPISRPNLTFSTLTVSNMSPEDSSIYLCSVTDRGRNTEAFFGQGTRLTVV.

The J gene is TRBJ2-7, the V gene TRBV28, with no clear D. Trimming shortened V by 5 bases and J by 2 bases, and 4 bases separated the two germline ends. Germline V gives CDR1 MDHEN, CDR2 SYDVKM. There are 11 residues in the CDR3. CDR3 sequence (DNA): TGTGCCAGCAGTGTTACCTACGAGCAGTACTTC. This encodes CASSVTYEQYF.

V gene TRBV19 combines with J gene TRBJ2-7; 8 bases are shared with TRBD1. The germline V gene has CDR1 LNHDA and CDR2 SQIVND (reference sequence). CDR3 length: 13 amino acids. The trim removed 8 bases at V and 5 bases at J, leaving 8 bases unmatched. DNA of the CDR3: TGTGCCAGTCTTCCTCCAGGGGGCAACGAGCAGTACTTC. Protein product: CASLPPGGNEQYF.

This clone came up once. The chain recombines TRBV7-6 with TRBJ1-1, with TRBD1 as a possible D gene (5 bases). The germline CDR1 and CDR2 sequences are SGHVS and FNYEAQ. The CDR3 runs to 14 residues. Trimming took off 5 bases at V and 4 bases at J, with 14 bases between the two ends. The CDR3: CASSPSGRVTEAFF. The CDR3 coding sequence is TGTGCCAGCAGCCCGAGTGGCAGGGTCACTGAAGCTTTCTTT.

The chain links TRBV4-2 to TRBJ1-2, with 9 bases that match TRBD1. Unmatched junction bases numbered 0, after V lost 1 base and J lost 3 bases. Germline loops: CDR1 LGHNA, CDR2 YNFKEQ. The CDR3 runs 14 residues. This CDR3 reads CASSQGTGDYGYTF. The DNA of the CDR3 is TGTGCCAGCAGCCAAGGGACAGGGGACTATGGCTACACCTTC.

This clone was picked up a small number of times. The chain joins TRBV9 to TRBJ1-6, with TRBD1 as a possible D gene (6 bases). Germline V gene sequence: CDR1 SGDLS, CDR2 YYNGEE. This CDR3 is built from 15 residues. Trimming stripped 2 bases from V and 4 bases from J, with 10 bases between. The CDR3 coding sequence is TGTGCCAGCAGCGTGGACAGTAGATATAATTCACCCCTCCACTTT. Translating gives CASSVDSRYNSPLHF.

J is TRBJ2-7 and V is TRBV27, with TRBD1 identical over 8 bases. CDR3 length: 14 amino acids. Losses at the gene ends were 8 bases for V and 6 bases for J; bases not matched to a gene: 12. Germline V CDR1 and CDR2: MNHEY, SMNVEV (reference sequence). The CDR3 DNA sequence: TGTGCCAGCTTTGGACAGGGAAGGTTGGCCGAGCAGTACTTC. This codes for CASFGQGRLAEQYF.

The rearrangement joins TRBV30 to TRBJ2-1, with 10 bases matching TRBD2. This CDR3 is built from 14 residues. The ends lost 3 bases at V and 6 bases at J; junction bases unmatched: 5. The V gene's germline CDR1 is GTSNPN and CDR2 SVGIG (reference sequence). CDR3 sequence: CAWRLAGPLNEQFF. CDR3 sequence (DNA): TGTGCCTGGAGACTAGCGGGGCCCCTCAATGAGCAGTTCTTC.